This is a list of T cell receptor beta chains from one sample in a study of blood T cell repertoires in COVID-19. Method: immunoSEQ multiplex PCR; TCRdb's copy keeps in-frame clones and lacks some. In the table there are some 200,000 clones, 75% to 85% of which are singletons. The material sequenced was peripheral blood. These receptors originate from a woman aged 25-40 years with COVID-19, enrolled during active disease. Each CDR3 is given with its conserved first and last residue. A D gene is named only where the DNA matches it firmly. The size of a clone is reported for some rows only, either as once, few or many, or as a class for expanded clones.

TGTGCCAGCAGACTAGGAAGGGGCACAGATACGCAGTATTTT CASRLGRGTDTQYF TRBV6-5 - TRBJ2-3 -
TGCAGCGTTGAGGTCAGATCCTACGAGCAGTACTTC CSVEVRSYEQYF TRBV29-1 - TRBJ2-7 -
TGTGCCAGCAGTCCAACAGGGTTCGGTCATTACGAGCAGTACTTC CASSPTGFGHYEQYF TRBV27 - TRBJ2-7 -
TGTGCCAGTGAGCGGGGGGTCGGGGATACGCAGTATTTT CASERGVGDTQYF TRBV11-2 - TRBJ2-3 TRBD2
TGTGCCAGCAGCTTAGATAGGAGGCAGTATGGGTATAATTCACCCCTCCACTTT CASSLDRRQYGYNSPLHF TRBV11-2 - TRBJ1-6 -
TGTGCCGATTTCGGAAGGGAGCGCTACACCTTC CADFGRERYTF TRBV27 - TRBJ1-2 -
TGTGCCAGCAGTTCCCTCCACATCTCCTACGAGCAGTACTTC CASSSLHISYEQYF TRBV28 - TRBJ2-7 -
TGTGCCAGCAGCCAAGTGAGATCCTACAATGAGCAGTTCTTC CASSQVRSYNEQFF TRBV3-1/TRBV3-2 once TRBJ2-1 -
TGCGCCAGCAGCCAAGAGATGTGGGGGGGCCAACCGTCACAAGAGACCCAGTACTTC CASSQEMWGGQPSQETQYF TRBV4-3 - TRBJ2-5 -
TGTGCCAGCAGCGCGGACTACAACAATGAGCAGTTCTTC CASSADYNNEQFF TRBV7-3 - TRBJ2-1 -
TGTGCCATCAGACCCCGAGGCGCGGGAGTGCCAGATACGCAGTATTTT CAIRPRGAGVPDTQYF TRBV10-3 once TRBJ2-3 TRBD2
TGCGCCAGCAGCCCCGGGGACATCGGTGAAGCTTTCTTT CASSPGDIGEAFF TRBV4-1 - TRBJ1-1 -
TGTGCCAGCAGCTTGGCCGGAGGGGCCAGCAATCAGCCCCAGCATTTT CASSLAGGASNQPQHF TRBV5-5 - TRBJ1-5 -
TGTGCCAGCAGCCCCAAGCGAATCCGGGGGGCCCTCCACTTT CASSPKRIRGALHF TRBV5-8 - TRBJ1-6 -
TGTGCCTGGAGTGTAGCCGGTTCCGAGGAGTACTTC CAWSVAGSEEYF TRBV30 - TRBJ2-7 -
TGTGCCAGCTCCCTAGGGACTAGCGGGAGGGTCCACGAGCAGTACTTC CASSLGTSGRVHEQYF TRBV18 - TRBJ2-7 TRBD2
TGTGCCAGCAGTTACCCGGGGCTAGCGGGAGGGAAAAAACAAGAGACCCAGTACTTC CASSYPGLAGGKKQETQYF TRBV6-2/TRBV6-3 - TRBJ2-5 TRBD2
TGTGCCAGCAGTCGCCGGACAGGGATCGACTATAATTCACCCCTCCACTTT CASSRRTGIDYNSPLHF TRBV6-6 - TRBJ1-6 TRBD1
TGTGCCAGTAGTATCGCGGCAAGAACCTACGAGCAGTACTTC CASSIAARTYEQYF TRBV19 - TRBJ2-7 -
TGTGCCAGCAGCTTAGTTTTTGGACCGTGGGGGGAACAAGATTCACCCCTCCACTTT CASSLVFGPWGEQDSPLHF TRBV11-2 - TRBJ1-6 -